This is a list of T cell receptor beta chains from one sample in a study of T cell repertoires in cytomegalovirus infection. TCRdb recomputed calls from the reads with MiXCR, one row per CDR3 protein. This table has fewer than 200,000 distinct CDR3 sequences, approximately 15% appearing once. The sample comprised PBMCs. These receptors all come from a human donor in good health (CMV status not recorded). Some clones in this sample may be carry-over from other donors' samples. CDR3s include the opening cysteine and the closing phenylalanine or tryptophan. The D gene is left open where the match is weak. Clone size appears in some rows only: once, few, many, or a class for an expanded clone.

length: 8
V: TRBV2
J: TRBJ2-1
D: .
size: few
DNA: TGTGCCAGTACAGAGCAGTTCTTC
CDR3: CASTEQFF

length: 15
V: TRBV7-9
J: TRBJ2-7
D: .
size: many
DNA: TGTGCCAGCAGCTTAACCTCGGCAGGGTACTACGAGCAGTACTTC
CDR3: CASSLTSAGYYEQYF

length: 16
V: TRBV7-3
J: TRBJ1-1
D: TRBD1
size: few
DNA: TGTGCCAGCAGCCCGCGACAGGGGAGGTGGAACACTGAAGCTTTCTTT
CDR3: CASSPRQGRWNTEAFF

length: 13
V: TRBV7-3
J: TRBJ2-1
D: .
size: many
DNA: TGTGCCAGCAGCTACTCGGCGTGGGGTGAGCAGTTCTTC
CDR3: CASSYSAWGEQFF

length: 14
V: TRBV7-2
J: TRBJ1-1
D: .
size: many
DNA: TGTGCCAGCAGCTTAGTCCGACAAAACACTGAAGCTTTCTTT
CDR3: CASSLVRQNTEAFF

length: 17
V: TRBV12-3/TRBV12-4
J: TRBJ1-1
D: TRBD1
size: many
DNA: TGTGCCAGCAGTTTACGATTCGGACAGGGCATAAACACTGAAGCTTTCTTT
CDR3: CASSLRFGQGINTEAFF

length: 14
V: TRBV6-5
J: TRBJ1-5
D: .
size: .
DNA: TGTGCCAGCAGTATCACTAGGTCCCGGGCGCCCCAGCATTTT
CDR3: CASSITRSRAPQHF

length: 19
V: TRBV5-4
J: TRBJ2-7
D: .
size: few
DNA: TGTGCCAGCAGCCTGGGCGGAAGGCCCGGTGGGTTGAGCTCCTACGAGCAGTACTTC
CDR3: CASSLGGRPGGLSSYEQYF

length: 14
V: TRBV7-2
J: TRBJ2-5
D: .
size: many
DNA: TGTGCCAGCAGCCGACACCCGGAGGGGGAGACCCAGTACTTC
CDR3: CASSRHPEGETQYF

length: 15
V: TRBV7-2
J: TRBJ2-7
D: .
size: many
DNA: TGTGCCAGCAGCTTAGCGGAATCAGGGGTGTACGAGCAGTACTTC
CDR3: CASSLAESGVYEQYF

length: 15
V: TRBV2
J: TRBJ2-7
D: .
size: .
DNA: TGTGCCAGCAGTGGGGGGGAAGGGGTCCTCTACGAGCAGTACTTC
CDR3: CASSGGEGVLYEQYF

length: 15
V: TRBV5-6
J: TRBJ2-3
D: .
size: many
DNA: TGTGCCAGCAGCTCCCGCCCCGGGGGCACAGATACGCAGTATTTT
CDR3: CASSSRPGGTDTQYF

length: 16
V: TRBV7-2
J: TRBJ1-2
D: .
size: many
DNA: TGTGCCAGCAGCTTAGTATCGAGGACTACTAACTATGGCTACACCTTC
CDR3: CASSLVSRTTNYGYTF

length: 17
V: TRBV12-5
J: TRBJ1-5
D: .
size: many
DNA: TGTGCTAGTGGTTTGACCTTAAGGGGCAAAATAAATCAGCCCCAGCATTTT
CDR3: CASGLTLRGKINQPQHF

length: 13
V: TRBV7-9
J: TRBJ2-1
D: .
size: many
DNA: TGTGCCAGCAGCCTTACTCTCGGGAATGAGCAGTTCTTC
CDR3: CASSLTLGNEQFF

length: 14
V: TRBV28
J: TRBJ1-5
D: TRBD1
size: many
DNA: TGTGCCAGCAGTGAATCTCACAGGGGTCAGCCCCAGCATTTT
CDR3: CASSESHRGQPQHF

length: 15
V: TRBV7-3
J: TRBJ2-3
D: .
size: .
DNA: TGTGCCAGCAGCTCCTGGGGGACGTTCACAGATACGCAGTATTTT
CDR3: CASSSWGTFTDTQYF

length: 13
V: TRBV29-1
J: TRBJ1-1
D: TRBD1
size: few
DNA: TGCAGCGTTCGGACAGGGCTTTCAACTGAAGCTTTCTTT
CDR3: CSVRTGLSTEAFF

length: 13
V: TRBV15
J: TRBJ2-7
D: .
size: .
DNA: TGTGCCACCAGCAGAGATCCCACCTACGAGCAGTACTTC
CDR3: CATSRDPTYEQYF

length: 13
V: TRBV25-1
J: TRBJ1-5
D: .
size: few
DNA: TGTGCCAGCAGTGAATCGAATGCTCAGCCCCAGCATTTT
CDR3: CASSESNAQPQHF

length: 16
V: TRBV27
J: TRBJ1-6
D: .
size: many
DNA: TGTGCCAGCAGTTTCCGCGGAAACTCCTATAATTCACCCCTCCACTTT
CDR3: CASSFRGNSYNSPLHF

length: 13
V: TRBV6-2/TRBV6-3
J: TRBJ1-2
D: .
size: many
DNA: TGTGCCAGCATCACCGACAGAAGCTATGGCTACACCTTC
CDR3: CASITDRSYGYTF

length: 13
V: TRBV29-1
J: TRBJ1-1
D: .
size: few
DNA: TGCAGCGTTGACGTCGGAATGAACACTGAAGCTTTCTTT
CDR3: CSVDVGMNTEAFF

length: 15
V: TRBV10-3
J: TRBJ1-5
D: TRBD1
size: .
DNA: TGTGCCATCAGTGAAGGGACAGATAGCAATCAGCCCCAGCATTTT
CDR3: CAISEGTDSNQPQHF

length: 14
V: TRBV28
J: TRBJ1-3
D: .
size: many
DNA: TGTGCCAGCATATCACGGGCGACCGGAAACACCATATATTTT
CDR3: CASISRATGNTIYF

length: 15
V: TRBV25-1
J: TRBJ1-4
D: .
size: many
DNA: TGTGCCAGCAGTGAACTGACAGCAACTAATGAAAAACTGTTTTTT
CDR3: CASSELTATNEKLFF

length: 17
V: TRBV28
J: TRBJ1-2
D: TRBD1
size: many
DNA: TGTGCCAGCACCTCCTGGGACAGGGTCGGATCTAACTATGGCTACACCTTC
CDR3: CASTSWDRVGSNYGYTF

length: 17
V: TRBV28
J: TRBJ1-5
D: .
size: .
DNA: TGTGCCAGCAGTTTTGGCGGGACTAGCGGGATGGGAGATACGCAGCATTTT
CDR3: CASSFGGTSGMGDTQHF

length: 14
V: TRBV10-3
J: TRBJ1-1
D: .
size: many
DNA: TGTGCCATCAGTGAAGAGGGACGGGGCACTGAAGCTTTCTTT
CDR3: CAISEEGRGTEAFF

length: 12
V: TRBV20-1
J: TRBJ1-1
D: .
size: few
DNA: TGCAGTGCTAGAGTGGGGTACACTGAAGCTTTCTTT
CDR3: CSARVGYTEAFF

length: 19
V: TRBV7-3
J: TRBJ2-1
D: .
size: many
DNA: TGTGCCAGCAGCTCCTCCAGGGGATCGAACAGAATCTCCTACAATGAGCAGTTCTTC
CDR3: CASSSSRGSNRISYNEQFF

length: 15
V: TRBV7-2
J: TRBJ2-7
D: .
size: .
DNA: TGTGCCAGCAGCCACTTTGGGGGCGAGTTGAACGAGCAGTACTTC
CDR3: CASSHFGGELNEQYF

length: 14
V: TRBV25-1
J: TRBJ1-2
D: .
size: many
DNA: TGTGCCAGCAGTGAAGGTGGCAGGAACTATGGCTACACCTTC
CDR3: CASSEGGRNYGYTF

length: 13
V: TRBV11-2
J: TRBJ2-3
D: .
size: few
DNA: TGTGCCAGCAGACCCTCGAGCTCCGATACGCAGTATTTT
CDR3: CASRPSSSDTQYF

length: 15
V: TRBV7-2
J: TRBJ2-7
D: TRBD1
size: many
DNA: TGTGCCAGCAGCTCCGAAGGGGGCCTTACGTACGAGCAGTACTTC
CDR3: CASSSEGGLTYEQYF

length: 12
V: TRBV2
J: TRBJ1-4
D: .
size: .
DNA: TGTGCCAGCACCTCCCGGTGGGAAAAACTGTTTTTT
CDR3: CASTSRWEKLFF

length: 14
V: TRBV19
J: TRBJ2-7
D: .
size: few
DNA: TGTGCCAGTAGTCAAGACAGATCCGGCGACGAGCAGTACTTC
CDR3: CASSQDRSGDEQYF

length: 16
V: TRBV6-2/TRBV6-3
J: TRBJ1-5
D: TRBD1
size: .
DNA: TGTGCCAGCAGTTTAGGGACAGGACGGGGCAATCAGCCCCAGCATTTT
CDR3: CASSLGTGRGNQPQHF

length: 15
V: TRBV12-3/TRBV12-4
J: TRBJ2-3
D: .
size: few
DNA: TGTGCCAGCAGCCCCAGGCCTGTGGGCACAGATACGCAGTATTTT
CDR3: CASSPRPVGTDTQYF

length: 14
V: TRBV7-8
J: TRBJ2-6
D: .
size: many
DNA: TGTGCCAGCCGCGCTTACTCTGGGGCCAACGTCCTGACTTTC
CDR3: CASRAYSGANVLTF

length: 18
V: TRBV20-1
J: TRBJ2-1
D: TRBD2
size: many
DNA: TGCAGTGCTAGGGCCTCCGGGACTAGCGGGGGTGCCTACAATGAGCAGTTCTTC
CDR3: CSARASGTSGGAYNEQFF

length: 12
V: TRBV7-2
J: TRBJ2-7
D: .
size: many
DNA: TGTGCCAGCAGCCCCCCGACCCCCGAGCAGTACTTC
CDR3: CASSPPTPEQYF